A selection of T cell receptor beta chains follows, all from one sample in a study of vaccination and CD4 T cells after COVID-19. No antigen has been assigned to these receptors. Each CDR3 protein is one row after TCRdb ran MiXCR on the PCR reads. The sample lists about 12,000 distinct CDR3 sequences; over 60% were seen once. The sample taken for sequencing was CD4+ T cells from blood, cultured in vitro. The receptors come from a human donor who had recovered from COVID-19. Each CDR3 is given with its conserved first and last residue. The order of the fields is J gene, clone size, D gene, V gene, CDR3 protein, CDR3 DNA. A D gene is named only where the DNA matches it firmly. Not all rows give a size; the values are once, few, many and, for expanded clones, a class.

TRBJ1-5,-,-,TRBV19,CASRIGALMGPQHF,TGTGCCAGTAGGATAGGGGCTCTAATGGGGCCCCAGCATTTT
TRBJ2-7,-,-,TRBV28,CASRTGGGTRTREQYF,TGTGCCAGCAGGACTGGGGGAGGGACACGGACTAGGGAGCAGTACTTC
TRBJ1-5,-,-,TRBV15,CATSRDGGNQPQHF,TGTGCCACCAGCAGAGATGGGGGAAATCAGCCCCAGCATTTT
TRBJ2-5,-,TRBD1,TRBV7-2,CASSFLGTVQETQYF,TGTGCCAGCAGCTTCCTTGGGACAGTACAAGAGACCCAGTACTTC
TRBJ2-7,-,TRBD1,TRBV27,CASGRTGTVSYEQYF,TGTGCCAGCGGTAGAACTGGGACAGTATCCTACGAGCAGTACTTC
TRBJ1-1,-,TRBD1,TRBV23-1,CASRAGGLAFF,TGCGCCAGCAGAGCAGGGGGGCTAGCTTTCTTT
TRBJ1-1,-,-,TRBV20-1,CSARPGRLNTVAFF,TGCAGTGCGCGACCCGGGCGATTGAACACTGTAGCTTTCTTT
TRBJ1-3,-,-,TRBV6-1,CASTRGTGNTIYF,TGTGCCAGCACTAGGGGTACTGGAAACACCATATATTTT
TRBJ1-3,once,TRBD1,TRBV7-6,CASSLERVGQGVGNTIYF,TGTGCCAGCAGCTTAGAGCGAGTGGGACAGGGTGTTGGAAACACCATATATTTT
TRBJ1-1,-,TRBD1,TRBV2,CASRSDRANFLEAFF,TGTGCCAGCAGAAGCGACAGGGCCAACTTCCTTGAAGCTTTCTTT
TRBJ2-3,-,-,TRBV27,CASSPRSGRGTDTQYF,TGTGCCAGCAGCCCTCGGTCTGGGCGGGGCACAGATACGCAGTATTTT
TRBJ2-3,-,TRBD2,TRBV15,CATSHGRAFTDTQYF,TGTGCCACCAGCCACGGGAGGGCTTTCACAGATACGCAGTATTTT
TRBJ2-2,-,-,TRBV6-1,CASTETLTGELFF,TGTGCCAGCACCGAAACCCTTACCGGGGAGCTGTTTTTT
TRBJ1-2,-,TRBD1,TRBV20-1,CSASGGTGRSGYTF,TGCAGTGCTAGTGGGGGGACAGGGAGGAGTGGCTACACCTTC
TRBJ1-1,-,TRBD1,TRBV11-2,CASSADRDTEAFF,TGTGCCAGCAGCGCCGACAGGGACACTGAAGCTTTCTTT
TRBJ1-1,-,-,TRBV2,CASSESGSAFF,TGTGCCAGCAGTGAATCTGGAAGTGCTTTCTTT
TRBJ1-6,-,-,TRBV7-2,CASSLVFSGSPLHF,TGTGCCAGCAGCTTAGTTTTTTCGGGATCACCCCTCCACTTT
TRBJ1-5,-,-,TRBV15,CASSPRQLSNQPQHF,TGTGCCAGCAGCCCCCGACAGCTTAGCAATCAGCCCCAGCATTTT
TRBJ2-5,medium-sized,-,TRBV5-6,CASSPRDFSETQYF,TGTGCCAGCAGCCCTCGGGACTTCTCAGAGACCCAGTACTTC
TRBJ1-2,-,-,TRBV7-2,CASSAQDFGGYTF,TGTGCCAGCAGCGCCCAGGATTTTGGGGGCTACACCTTC
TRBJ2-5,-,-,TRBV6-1,CASTKMGARRETQYF,TGTGCCAGCACCAAAATGGGGGCCAGGAGGGAGACCCAGTACTTC
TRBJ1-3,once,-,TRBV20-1,CSARWARGTDTIYF,TGCAGTGCTAGATGGGCCAGGGGTACGGACACCATATATTTT
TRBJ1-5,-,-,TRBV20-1,CSAPDRLPNQPQHF,TGCAGTGCACCAGACAGGCTCCCAAATCAGCCCCAGCATTTT
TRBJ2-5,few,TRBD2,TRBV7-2,CASSLAPPGGQETQYF,TGTGCCAGCAGCTTAGCCCCCCCGGGGGGTCAAGAGACCCAGTACTTC
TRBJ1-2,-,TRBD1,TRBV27,CASSRGGAGYGYTF,TGTGCCAGCAGTAGAGGGGGCGCTGGCTATGGCTACACCTTC
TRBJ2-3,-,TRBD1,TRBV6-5,CASSYSGGKGDTQYF,TGTGCCAGCAGTTACTCAGGGGGCAAGGGAGATACGCAGTATTTT
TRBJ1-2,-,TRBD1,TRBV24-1,CATSDSGQGGRGYTF,TGTGCCACCAGTGACTCCGGACAGGGGGGGAGAGGCTACACCTTC
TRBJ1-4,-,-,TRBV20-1,CSARDLSGRINEKLFF,TGCAGTGCTAGAGATTTGTCGGGACGGATTAATGAAAAACTGTTTTTT
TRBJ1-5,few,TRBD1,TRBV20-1,CSARGTGGRQPQHF,TGCAGTGCTAGAGGGACAGGGGGCAGGCAGCCCCAGCATTTT
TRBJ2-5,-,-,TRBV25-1,CASSVTQGATQYF,TGTGCCAGCAGTGTAACACAGGGTGCGACCCAGTACTTC
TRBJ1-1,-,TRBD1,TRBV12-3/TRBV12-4,CASRLGQGITEAFF,TGTGCCAGCAGGTTGGGACAGGGAATTACTGAAGCTTTCTTT
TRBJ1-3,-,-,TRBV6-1,CASSRGPQSGNTIYF,TGCGCCAGCAGCAGGGGACCGCAGTCTGGAAACACCATATATTTT
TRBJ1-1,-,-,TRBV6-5,CASSWRRVSGTEAFF,TGTGCCAGCAGTTGGAGACGGGTTTCGGGCACTGAAGCTTTCTTT
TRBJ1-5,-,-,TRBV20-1,CSAMRQHQPQHF,TGCAGTGCCATGAGACAGCATCAGCCCCAGCATTTT
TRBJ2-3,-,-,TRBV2,CASRSTFPPTSTDTQYF,TGTGCCAGCAGGTCAACATTTCCCCCCACTAGCACAGATACGCAGTATTTT
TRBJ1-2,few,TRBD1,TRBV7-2,CASRPTGGYGYTF,TGTGCCAGCAGGCCGACAGGGGGCTATGGCTACACCTTC
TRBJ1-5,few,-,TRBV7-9,CASSLGGFRQPQHF,TGTGCCAGCAGCTTAGGGGGGTTTCGGCAGCCCCAGCATTTT
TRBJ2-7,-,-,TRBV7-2,CASSPAYEQYF,TGTGCCAGCAGCCCAGCCTACGAGCAGTACTTC
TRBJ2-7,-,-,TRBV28,CATHGSLIYEQYF,TGTGCCACCCACGGCAGTCTCATCTACGAGCAGTACTTC
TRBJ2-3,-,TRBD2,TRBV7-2,CASRRLAGGTDTQYF,TGTGCCAGCAGAAGACTAGCGGGAGGCACAGATACGCAGTATTTT
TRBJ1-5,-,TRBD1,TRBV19,CASTKSTGALNQPQHF,TGTGCCAGTACCAAGTCTACAGGGGCCCTCAATCAGCCCCAGCATTTT
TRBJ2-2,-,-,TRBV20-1,CSARDLSTSRISDTGELFF,TGCAGTGCTAGAGATCTGTCGACTAGTAGGATTTCGGACACCGGGGAGCTGTTTTTT
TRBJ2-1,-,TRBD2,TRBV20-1,CSARSGRASYNEQFF,TGCAGTGCTAGAAGTGGGAGGGCCTCCTACAATGAGCAGTTCTTC
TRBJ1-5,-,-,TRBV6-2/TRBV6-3,CASSYGGSNQPQHF,TGTGCCAGCAGTTATGGAGGGAGCAATCAGCCCCAGCATTTT
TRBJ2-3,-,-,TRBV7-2,CASSPVGQKSDTQYF,TGTGCCAGCAGCCCCGTCGGACAGAAGTCAGATACGCAGTATTTT
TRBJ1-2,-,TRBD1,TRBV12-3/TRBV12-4,CASSRARQGVGYGYTF,TGTGCCAGCAGTCGGGCGCGACAGGGCGTAGGCTATGGCTACACCTTC
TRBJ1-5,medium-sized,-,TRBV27,CASSFLNQPQHF,TGTGCCAGCAGTTTCCTTAATCAGCCCCAGCATTTT
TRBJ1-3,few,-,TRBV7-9,CASSLESYSGNTIYF,TGTGCCAGCAGTCTGGAGTCTTACTCTGGAAACACCATATATTTT
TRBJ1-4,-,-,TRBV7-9,CASSLAWGEKLFF,TGTGCCAGCAGCTTAGCATGGGGTGAAAAACTGTTTTTT
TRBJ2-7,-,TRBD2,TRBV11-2,CASSTRLAGGYEQYF,TGTGCCAGCAGCACCCGACTAGCGGGAGGCTACGAGCAGTACTTC
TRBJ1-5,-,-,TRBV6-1,CASSNPGRVQPQHF,TGTGCCAGCAGTAACCCAGGCAGGGTTCAGCCCCAGCATTTT
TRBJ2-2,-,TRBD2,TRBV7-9,CASSPPGLAATNTGELFF,TGTGCCAGCAGTCCTCCGGGACTAGCGGCTACTAACACCGGGGAGCTGTTTTTT